This TCR beta chain was recovered during a study of cytomegalovirus exposure and HLA in healthy donors. Participants comprised healthy donors of bone marrow. Nominal health characterized the donors when sampled, though unrecorded immune exposures were likely. In regard to this clone: The antigen remains undetermined.

V was pared by 7 bases and J by 6 bases, with 12 bases between. The CDR3 runs to 12 residues. The germline gives CDR1 SNHLY, CDR2 FYNNEI. Whole-study findings and limits: Associated with HLA alleles at 0.05 false discovery rate in a later analysis were about 17,000 TCR beta sequences. The CMV antigen specificity of a few CMV-associated chains was confirmed through in vitro analysis.

PCR involved 60 Vbeta and 13 Jbeta primers. The method was immunoSEQ multiplex PCR; TCRdb's version includes in-frame clones alone and lacks a portion of them. The sample lists fewer than 200,000 clones, 80% occurring once. Sequencing was performed on PBMCs. The receptor was isolated from a man aged 25-45 years in good health and CMV-seronegative. V gene TRBV2 combines with J gene TRBJ1-1, with D tentatively TRBD1 (5 bases). The CDR3 here is CASTGEVSEAFF. The CDR3 coding sequence is TGTGCCAGCACGGGGGAGGTCTCTGAAGCTTTCTTT.